This entry lists 30 T cell receptor beta chains sequenced from one sample in a study of cytomegalovirus exposure and HLA in healthy donors. The PCR had 60 Vbeta and 13 Jbeta primers. Only in-frame clones appear in the TCRdb table, and some are missing; sequencing was by immunoSEQ multiplex PCR. Of some 91,000 clones listed, over 75% were seen once; the top ten hold roughly 3%. The source material was PBMCs. The receptors were sampled from a middle-aged man in good health and CMV-seronegative.

This clone was seen at least ten times. The rearrangement links TRBV6-5 to TRBJ2-7; D is possibly TRBD1 (6 bases). Germline V gene lookup returns CDR1 MNHEY and CDR2 SVGAGI. The CDR3 extends over 14 amino acids. The V end lost 6 bases, the J end lost 4 bases, and 16 bases lay between the germline ends. The CDR3 coding sequence is TGTGCCAGCAGGAAGGACGGGACAATTTACGAGCAGTACTTC. It codes for CASRKDGTIYEQYF.

The CDR3 DNA sequence: TGTGCCAGCAGTGAAAAAGCCATGTCCTACGAGCAGTACTTC. It yields the protein CASSEKAMSYEQYF. The rearrangement links TRBV6-1 to TRBJ2-7; D is undetermined. CDR1 and CDR2 from the germline V gene are MNHNS and SASEGT. The length of the CDR3 is 14 residues. V lost 2 bases to trimming and J lost 1 base, with 9 bases between them.

In this sample, this clone turned up once. The J gene is TRBJ2-3, the V gene TRBV7-3, with TRBD2 matching over 9 bases. Trimming removed 4 bases from V and 5 bases from J; junction bases left unmatched: 19. There are 19 residues in the CDR3. CDR1 is SGHTA, CDR2 FQGTGA, per germline. The CDR3 nucleotides are TGTGCCAGCAGCTCAAAAACCTCGTTGGCGGGGGGGCATATAGATACGCAGTATTTT. Translated: CASSSKTSLAGGHIDTQYF.

This sequence joins TRBV30 and TRBJ2-5; no clear D gene. The CDR3 length is 13 residues. Germline assignment: CDR1 GTSNPN and CDR2 SVGIG (reference sequence). The V and J ends lost 0 bases and 7 bases respectively, with 12 bases between them. CDR3 sequence (DNA): TGTGCCTGGAGTGTACTCCACCCCGGGACCCAGTACTTC. Translated: CAWSVLHPGTQYF.

The V call is TRBV5-4, the J call TRBJ2-5; 7 nucleotides match TRBD1. Germline V gene data show CDR1 as SGHNT and CDR2 as YYREEE (reference sequence). CDR3 length equals 14 residues. The V segment lost 4 bases and the J segment 5 bases; nucleotides outside the gene matches: 8. CDR3 amino acids: CASSQQGLRETQYF. As DNA, the CDR3 is TGTGCCAGCAGCCAACAGGGGCTCAGGGAGACCCAGTACTTC. The complete variable domain, with remaining parts taken from reference TRBV5-4 and TRBJ2-5, reads ETGVTQSPTHLIKTRGQQVTLRCSSQSGHNTVSWYQQALGQGPQFIFQYYREEENGRGNFPPRFSGLQFPNYSSELNVNALELDDSALYLCASSQQGLRETQYFGPGTRLLVL.

A few counts support this clone. The chain employs TRBV5-1 and TRBJ2-2; tentative D call: TRBD1 (6 bases). Germline loops: CDR1 SGHRS, CDR2 YFSETQ. The CDR3 is made up of 17 amino acids. Trimming removed 0 bases from V and 1 base from J, with 13 bases in between. Here the CDR3 reads CASSLATGTLNTGELFF. CDR3 nucleotide sequence: TGCGCCAGCAGCTTGGCCACCGGGACATTGAACACCGGGGAGCTGTTTTTT.

J is TRBJ1-6 and V is TRBV19, with D possibly matching TRBD1 (6 bases). The germline V gene encodes CDR1 LNHDA and CDR2 SQIVND (reference sequence). CDR3 size: 17 residues. Trimming cost V 1 base and J 4 bases, with 14 bases left between them. The CDR3 coding sequence is TGTGCCAGTAGTATAGTACAGGGTGAAGGGTATAATTCACCCCTCCACTTT. Amino acids: CASSIVQGEGYNSPLHF.

The chain uses TRBV4-1 and TRBJ2-1, with TRBD2 matching over 7 bases. The CDR3 has 15 amino acids. With 3 bases clipped from V and 7 bases from J, the junction kept 9 bases outside the gene matches. Germline lookup yields CDR1 MGHRA and CDR2 YSYEKL. CDR3 protein: CASSHAALAVNEQFF. The CDR3 DNA reads TGCGCCAGCAGCCACGCAGCTCTAGCGGTGAATGAGCAGTTCTTC.

The V gene is TRBV5-6, the J gene TRBJ2-1; 9 bases fit TRBD1. The CDR3 has 14 amino acids. V dropped 7 bases and J dropped 4; count of bases not matched to a gene: 6. Germline CDR1 is SGHDT and CDR2 is YYEEEE. The CDR3 protein is CASWGGTGYNEQFF. CDR3 bases: TGTGCCAGCTGGGGCGGGACAGGGTACAATGAGCAGTTCTTC.

The J gene is TRBJ1-1, the V gene TRBV19; D remains ambiguous. V was shortened by 8 bases and J by 4 bases, with 17 bases between the two germline ends. Germline-derived CDR1 and CDR2 are LNHDA and SQIVND (reference sequence). The CDR3 contains 14 residues. The CDR3 is CASLTPGSATEAFF. As DNA, the CDR3 is TGTGCCAGTTTAACACCGGGGTCGGCCACTGAAGCTTTCTTT.

V gene TRBV6-1 combines with J gene TRBJ2-7; D may be TRBD1 (5 bases). The ends were cut back, 9 bases at V and 1 base at J, with 13 bases in the middle. This CDR3 has 13 residues. CDR1 MNHNS and CDR2 SASEGT come from the germline V gene. CDR3 sequence: CASQGTSSYEQYF. The CDR3 DNA follows: TGTGCCAGTCAGGGAACATCTTCCTACGAGCAGTACTTC.

CDR3 DNA: TGTGCCAGCAGCGTAGCTCCGACTAGCGGGAGGGACACAGATACGCAGTATTTT. Translating it yields CASSVAPTSGRDTDTQYF. The rearrangement joins TRBV9 to TRBJ2-3; 14 bases align to TRBD2. The germline CDR1 and CDR2 sequences are SGDLS and YYNGEE. The ends lost 0 bases at V and 2 bases at J; junction bases unmatched: 5. The CDR3 is 18 residues long.

V and J are TRBV7-2 and TRBJ2-6; the match to TRBD1 covers 9 bases. Germline CDR1 and CDR2: SGHTA and FQGNSA. The V segment lost 5 bases and the J segment 1 base; nucleotides outside the gene matches: 12. The CDR3 is made up of 19 amino acids. CDR3 loop: CASSPGRDRVGSGANVLTF. In DNA form, the CDR3 reads TGTGCCAGCAGCCCCGGCCGGGACAGGGTTGGGTCTGGGGCCAACGTCCTGACTTTC.

The V and J genes are TRBV20-1 and TRBJ2-3, with TRBD1 as a possible D gene (6 bases). The germline CDR1 and CDR2 sequences are DFQATT and SNEGSKA (reference sequence). This CDR3 has 11 residues. V was shortened by 6 bases and J by 5 bases, with 9 bases between the two germline ends. CDR3 in amino acids: CSARQVDTQYF. In nucleotides, the CDR3 is TGCAGTGCCCGACAGGTAGATACGCAGTATTTT.

The V gene is TRBV29-1, the J gene TRBJ1-2; TRBD1 agrees at 8 bases. CDR3 length: 12 residues. Germline values: CDR1 SQVTM, CDR2 ANQGSEA. V gave up 5 bases and J gave up 8 bases; unmatched junction bases: 7. For the CDR3, the DNA is TGCAGCGTTTCCCAGGACAGGGAAGGCTACACCTTC. Protein product: CSVSQDREGYTF.

The J gene is TRBJ2-3, the V gene TRBV5-1; a possible D gene is TRBD2 (6 bases). This CDR3 has 15 residues. CDR1 is SGHRS, CDR2 YFSETQ, per germline. Trimming left V 0 bases short and J 2 bases short, with 10 bases between. Written as DNA, the CDR3 is TGCGCCAGCAGCTTGGGGACTATTGTCACAGATACGCAGTATTTT. It yields the protein CASSLGTIVTDTQYF. The variable domain in full, with the rest retrieved from reference TRBV5-1 and TRBJ2-3, is KAGVTQTPRYLIKTRGQQVTLSCSPISGHRSVSWYQQTPGQGLQFLFEYFSETQRNKGNFPGRFSGRQFSNSRSEMNVSTLELGDSALYLCASSLGTIVTDTQYFGPGTRLTVL.

V gene TRBV9 combines with J gene TRBJ1-5; the match to TRBD1 covers 7 bases. Germline trimming cut 1 base from V and 2 bases from J; bases unmatched to any gene: 0. There are 14 residues in the CDR3. Germline V gene data show CDR1 as SGDLS and CDR2 as YYNGEE. The CDR3 reads CASSVTGGNQPQHF. The CDR3, as DNA: TGTGCCAGCAGCGTAACAGGGGGCAATCAGCCCCAGCATTTT.

The J gene is TRBJ2-5, the V gene TRBV11-2; the match to TRBD2 covers 13 bases. J lost 1 base, V lost 1 base, and 3 bases had no gene match. The CDR3 is made up of 17 amino acids. CDR1 and CDR2 (germline): SGHAT, FQNNGV. DNA for the CDR3: TGTGCCAGCAGCTTAGGGGGACTAGCGGGGCTCCAAGAGACCCAGTACTTC. Protein sequence: CASSLGGLAGLQETQYF.

This chain's CDR3 is CAWSRGEGTTNEKLFF. The CDR3 DNA reads as TGTGCCTGGAGCCGTGGAGAGGGAACAACTAATGAAAAACTGTTTTTT. The V gene is TRBV30, the J gene TRBJ1-4; D not resolved. Germline values: CDR1 GTSNPN, CDR2 SVGIG (reference sequence). CDR3 length equals 16 residues. V was shortened by 3 bases and J by 0 bases, with 14 bases between the two germline ends.

The rearrangement joins TRBV11-1 to TRBJ2-5; 15 nucleotides line up with TRBD2. This CDR3 has 17 residues. With 5 bases clipped from V and 4 bases from J, the junction kept 8 bases outside the gene matches. Germline CDR1 is SGHAT and CDR2 is FQDESV (reference sequence). In DNA, the CDR3 is TGTGCCAGCAGCCCCGGGACTAGCGGGAGGTTTGGAGAGACCCAGTACTTC. Translating gives CASSPGTSGRFGETQYF.

The gene calls are TRBV7-2 and TRBJ2-1; D remains ambiguous. Germline CDR1 and CDR2: SGHTA and FQGNSA. Trimming removed 0 bases at V and 3 bases at J, with 12 bases between. This CDR3 has 16 residues. CDR3 in DNA: TGTGCCAGCAGCTTAGCGAGTCTAGTAGGCTACAATGAGCAGTTCTTC. It translates to CASSLASLVGYNEQFF.

The CDR3 region has the DNA TGTGCCAGCAGTGAAACCGGAGCTGGGTTCTACGAGCAGTACTTC. Its protein is CASSETGAGFYEQYF. The V call is TRBV6-1, the J call TRBJ2-5; unclear D gene. The J call may be in error: the DNA end matches TRBJ2-7 better. The germline CDR1 and CDR2 sequences are MNHNS and SASEGT. The CDR3 spans 15 residues.

The chain links TRBV19 to TRBJ2-7; 7 bases fit TRBD2. This CDR3 contains 16 residues. Unmatched junction bases numbered 9, after V lost 4 bases and J lost 0 bases. Germline CDR1 and CDR2: LNHDA and SQIVND (reference sequence). As DNA, the CDR3 is TGTGCCAGTAGTAGGCGCGAGGGCGGGGGCTCCTACGAGCAGTACTTC. This sequence encodes CASSRREGGGSYEQYF.

This chain connects TRBV7-9 to TRBJ2-1; 8 bases are shared with TRBD2. V gave up 5 bases and J gave up 7 bases; unmatched junction bases: 4. The CDR3 is 13 amino acids. CDR1 and CDR2 from the germline V gene are SEHNR and FQNEAQ (reference sequence). CDR3 in DNA: TGTGCCAGCAGCCATAGCGGGACGAATGAGCAGTTCTTC. Encoded protein: CASSHSGTNEQFF.

The chain recombines TRBV5-1 with TRBJ2-3; D possibly corresponds to TRBD2 (5 bases). Germline CDR1 is SGHRS and CDR2 is YFSETQ. The CDR3 has 13 amino acids. The V and J ends lost 3 bases and 1 base respectively, with 6 bases between them. This CDR3 reads CASSWGGTDTQYF. The CDR3 coding sequence is TGCGCCAGCAGCTGGGGAGGCACAGATACGCAGTATTTT.

This chain connects TRBV19 to TRBJ2-1; 7 nucleotides match TRBD2. V lost 3 bases and J lost 0; bases outside the gene matches: 5. The germline V gene encodes CDR1 LNHDA and CDR2 SQIVND (reference sequence). The CDR3 consists of 16 residues. The chain's CDR3 is CASSILAGDSYNEQFF. The CDR3 DNA follows: TGTGCCAGTAGTATCCTCGCGGGGGACTCCTACAATGAGCAGTTCTTC.

This clone appeared a few times. The chain employs TRBV5-4 and TRBJ2-3; D may be TRBD2 (5 bases). Germline V gene data show CDR1 as SGHNT and CDR2 as YYREEE (reference sequence). The CDR3 is 16 amino acids. Trimming took off 6 bases at V and 0 bases at J, with 17 bases between the two ends. CDR3 bases: TGTGCCAGCACCTCCTTTCGGGGATTTAGCACAGATACGCAGTATTTT. Protein: CASTSFRGFSTDTQYF.

The CDR3: CASSQKGRGSYNEQFF. In nucleotides, the CDR3 is TGTGCCAGCAGCCAAAAGGGGCGGGGCTCCTACAATGAGCAGTTCTTC. The chain carries TRBV5-6 and TRBJ2-1, with a possible D match to TRBD2 (6 bases). There are 16 residues in the CDR3. With 4 bases removed from V and 0 bases from J, the gap between germline ends came to 14 bases. In germline, CDR1 is SGHDT, CDR2 YYEEEE. The variable domain in full, completed from reference TRBV5-6 and TRBJ2-1, reads DAGVTQSPTHLIKTRGQQVTLRCSPKSGHDTVSWYQQALGQGPQFIFQYYEEEERQRGNFPDRFSGHQFPNYSSELNVNALLLGDSALYLCASSQKGRGSYNEQFFGPGTRLTVL.

The chain employs TRBV29-1 and TRBJ1-2; 9 bases are shared with TRBD1. The V gene's germline CDR1 is SQVTM and CDR2 ANQGSEA. The CDR3 spans 22 residues. With 4 bases clipped from V and 1 base from J, the junction kept 28 bases outside the gene matches. This CDR3 is CSVVVGGEVTRQGVISNYGYTF. CDR3 coding DNA: TGCAGCGTTGTGGTCGGTGGGGAGGTGACGCGACAGGGGGTTATCAGTAACTATGGCTACACCTTC.

This chain links TRBV7-9 with TRBJ1-3, with 8 bases matching TRBD1. V shed 10 bases and J 0 bases; nucleotides not matched to a gene: 17. This CDR3 is 18 amino acids long. Germline-derived CDR1 and CDR2 are SEHNR and FQNEAQ (reference sequence). CDR3 amino acids: CAITTLQGQALSGNTIYF. CDR3 in DNA: TGTGCCATCACAACACTTCAGGGACAGGCCCTCTCTGGAAACACCATATATTTT. The entire variable domain, with the rest obtained from reference TRBV7-9 and TRBJ1-3, is as follows: DTGVSQNPRHKITKRGQNVTFRCDPISEHNRLYWYRQTLGQGPEFLTYFQNEAQLEKSRLLSDRFSAERPKGSFSTLEIQRTEQGDSAMYLCAITTLQGQALSGNTIYFGEGSWLTVV.